Below are 3 T cell receptor beta chains sequenced from a single sample in a study of cytomegalovirus exposure and HLA in healthy donors. Profiled with immunoSEQ multiplex PCR; TCRdb holds only in-frame clones, not every one. Here the sample spans 73,000 or so clones, 94% being singletons. The sample comprised PBMCs. Receptors originate from a woman aged 18-35 years in good health and CMV-seropositive.

V usage is TRBV19 and J usage is TRBJ1-3; D uncertain. CDR1 and CDR2 from the germline V gene are LNHDA and SQIVND (reference sequence). Deletions cut 4 bases from V and 4 bases from J, with 5 bases between. The CDR3 is made up of 12 amino acids. The CDR3 region is CASSNLGNTIYF. CDR3 nucleotide sequence: TGTGCCAGTAGTAATCTGGGAAACACCATATATTTT.

V gene TRBV5-6 combines with J gene TRBJ2-7; 8 bases are shared with TRBD1. The CDR3 is 16 residues long. Germline CDR1 SGHDT, CDR2 YYEEEE. V dropped 5 bases and J dropped 5; count of bases not matched to a gene: 15. CDR3 sequence: CASRRSPDRDRNEQYF. CDR3 bases: TGTGCCAGCAGGAGAAGCCCGGACAGGGATAGAAACGAGCAGTACTTC.

V is TRBV2 and J is TRBJ2-5; 14 bases line up with TRBD2. This CDR3 has 16 amino acids. The germline gives CDR1 SNHLY, CDR2 FYNNEI. The J segment lost 5 bases and the V segment lost 6 bases, leaving 8 bases of the junction unmatched. The CDR3 loop reads CASRLTSGGAGETQYF. The CDR3 nucleotides are TGTGCCAGCAGGTTGACTAGCGGGGGGGCTGGGGAGACCCAGTACTTC. The full variable domain, its missing parts supplied by reference TRBV2 and TRBJ2-5, is EPEVTQTPSHQVTQMGQEVILRCVPISNHLYFYWYRQILGQKVEFLVSFYNNEISEKSEIFDDQFSVERPDGSNFTLKIRSTKLEDSAMYFCASRLTSGGAGETQYFGPGTRLLVL.